The 27 T cell receptor beta chains listed next were all sequenced from one sample in a study of blood T cell repertoires in COVID-19. Some clones are missing from TCRdb's copy, which holds only in-frame ones; the method was immunoSEQ multiplex PCR. The table has around 95,000 clones, over 75% seen once. The source material was peripheral blood. The receptor source for this set is a middle-aged man with acute or convalescent COVID-19.

The gene calls are TRBV25-1 and TRBJ2-1; the match to TRBD2 covers 11 bases. CDR3 length: 18 residues. V lost 5 bases, J lost 5 bases, and 14 bases stayed unmatched. Germline CDR1 MGHDK, CDR2 SYGVNS. The DNA for the CDR3 is TGTGCCAGCAGTACTAGCGGGAGTAGTTTCCTAGAGAACAATGAGCAGTTCTTC. Translation gives CASSTSGSSFLENNEQFF.

The rearrangement uses TRBV5-6 and TRBJ2-7; D is undetermined. The CDR3 is 14 residues long. The V end lost 0 bases, the J end lost 0 bases, and 7 bases lay between the germline ends. Looked up from germline, CDR1 is SGHDT and CDR2 is YYEEEE. The CDR3 sequence: CASSLAGASYEQYF. The CDR3 bases are TGTGCCAGCAGCTTGGCCGGAGCCTCCTACGAGCAGTACTTC. Variable domain in full (rest from reference TRBV5-6 and TRBJ2-7): DAGVTQSPTHLIKTRGQQVTLRCSPKSGHDTVSWYQQALGQGPQFIFQYYEEEERQRGNFPDRFSGHQFPNYSSELNVNALLLGDSALYLCASSLAGASYEQYFGPGTRLTVT.

The V and J genes are TRBV6-5 and TRBJ2-1, with D possibly being TRBD2 (6 bases). V shed 0 bases and J shed 13 bases, with 13 bases lying between them. The CDR3 length is 13 residues. CDR1 is MNHEY, CDR2 SVGAGI, per germline. Written as DNA, the CDR3 is TGTGCCAGCAGTTACTCGATCCCGGGGGTACAGTTCTTC. Amino acid sequence: CASSYSIPGVQFF.

The chain has TRBV27 and TRBJ2-7, with 11 bases matching TRBD1. The junction had 18 bases not matched to a gene; V was cut back by 3 bases and J by 5 bases. The germline CDR1 and CDR2 sequences are MNHEY and SMNVEV (reference sequence). This CDR3 spans 19 amino acids. CDR3 region: CASSFLSGQGDLGRNEQYF. The CDR3 DNA reads TGTGCCAGCAGTTTCCTCTCGGGACAGGGGGATCTGGGGCGAAACGAGCAGTACTTC.

The genes are TRBV7-2 and TRBJ1-1; 10 positions agree with TRBD1. Germline loops: CDR1 SGHTA, CDR2 FQGNSA. The CDR3 is 14 residues long. Trimming removed 5 bases from V and 7 bases from J; junction bases left unmatched: 7. The CDR3 nucleotides read TGTGCCAGCAGCACTGGACAGGGGGTCAGTGAAGCTTTCTTT. Its protein product is CASSTGQGVSEAFF.

This sequence joins TRBV6-5 and TRBJ2-1; TRBD2 aligns across 9 bases. The germline CDR1 and CDR2 sequences are MNHEY and SVGAGI. The CDR3 loop spans 15 amino acids. V lost 8 bases, J lost 1 base, and 6 bases stayed unmatched. CDR3 loop: CASEATSGSYNEQFF. CDR3 bases: TGTGCCAGCGAAGCAACTAGCGGGTCCTACAATGAGCAGTTCTTC.

This rearrangement joins TRBV27 to TRBJ2-7; 11 bases agree with TRBD2. This CDR3 is 17 amino acids long. V shed 4 bases and J 3 bases; nucleotides not matched to a gene: 11. Per the germline V gene, CDR1 is MNHEY and CDR2 is SMNVEV (reference sequence). CDR3 region: CASSSSTTSGTIYEQYF. In DNA, the CDR3 is TGTGCCAGCAGTTCAAGCACGACTAGCGGGACTATCTACGAGCAGTACTTC.

This clone was seen a handful of times. V usage is TRBV4-1 and J usage is TRBJ1-6; a weak D match, TRBD1 (5 bases). V was shortened by 0 bases and J by 9 bases, with 9 bases between the two germline ends. CDR1 is MGHRA, CDR2 YSYEKL, per germline. The CDR3 sequence is 14 residues long. The CDR3 DNA reads TGCGCCAGCAGCCAAGACAGGGTGGGTTCACCCCTCCACTTT. This translates into CASSQDRVGSPLHF.

On this clone itself: The sample holds other DNA sequences that translate to the same CDR3. The V and J genes are TRBV5-1 and TRBJ1-1; 8 nucleotides line up with TRBD1. The CDR3 totals 14 residues. V trimming: 4 bases; J trimming: 1 base; junction bases outside the gene matches: 3. The germline gives CDR1 SGHRS, CDR2 YFSETQ. The CDR3 region has the DNA TGCGCCAGCAGCCTGGACAGGGCGAACACTGAAGCTTTCTTT. Amino acids: CASSLDRANTEAFF.

This rearrangement joins TRBV2 to TRBJ2-4; 9 bases are shared with TRBD1. The CDR3 covers 12 residues. CDR1 and CDR2 from the germline V gene are SNHLY and FYNNEI. The junction had 5 bases not matched to a gene; V was cut back by 10 bases and J by 7 bases. The CDR3 region has the DNA TGTGCCACCCGGGACAGGGCCAACATTCAGTACTTC. Encoded protein: CATRDRANIQYF.

The V call is TRBV19, the J call TRBJ1-2; the D gene is possibly TRBD1 (6 bases). With 6 bases removed from V and 8 bases from J, the gap between germline ends came to 13 bases. The V gene's germline CDR1 is LNHDA and CDR2 SQIVND (reference sequence). This CDR3 has 12 residues. The chain's CDR3 is CASRDRSRGYTF. CDR3 nucleotides: TGTGCCAGTAGAGACAGGAGCAGGGGCTACACCTTC.

The rearrangement uses TRBV6-6 and TRBJ2-1; D is ambiguous. CDR1 is MNHNY, CDR2 SVGAGI, per germline (reference sequence). The V end lost 2 bases, the J end lost 2 bases, and 7 bases lay between the germline ends. The CDR3 has 14 residues. CDR3 nucleotides: TGTGCCAGCAGTTACGAGGCAGCCTACAATGAGCAGTTCTTC. Amino acid sequence: CASSYEAAYNEQFF.

This clone has more than one count but fewer than ten. The rearrangement uses TRBV11-3 and TRBJ1-5, with TRBD1 identical over 8 bases. The CDR3 runs 14 residues. Germline values: CDR1 SGHNT, CDR2 YENEEA. V was clipped by 5 bases and J by 5 bases; unmatched bases: 5. CDR3 sequence reads: CASSIQGADQPQHF. The CDR3 bases are TGTGCCAGCAGCATCCAGGGGGCGGATCAGCCCCAGCATTTT.

J is TRBJ2-5 and V is TRBV9, with D perhaps matching TRBD1 (5 bases). Trimming cost V 2 bases and J 1 base, with 9 bases left between them. There are 14 residues in the CDR3. Germline V gene sequence: CDR1 SGDLS, CDR2 YYNGEE. The CDR3 spells CASSVGHRQETQYF. CDR3 nucleotide sequence: TGTGCCAGCAGCGTTGGACACCGCCAAGAGACCCAGTACTTC.

The V call is TRBV12-3 or TRBV12-4, the J call TRBJ2-7, with 8 bases matching TRBD1. The CDR3 is made up of 13 amino acids. The V and J ends lost 7 bases and 6 bases, in that order; junction bases with no gene match: 8. CDR3: CASNKDRVGEQYF. CDR3 DNA: TGTGCCAGCAATAAGGACAGGGTCGGCGAGCAGTACTTC.

The chain has TRBV6-2 or TRBV6-3 and TRBJ2-3; 14 bases fit TRBD2. CDR3 length: 16 amino acids. Trimming took 0 bases from V and 4 from J; bases not matched to a gene: 0. CDR1 and CDR2 (germline): MNHEY, SVGEGT. This CDR3 reads CASSYSGLAGADTQYF. CDR3 coding DNA: TGTGCCAGCAGTTACTCGGGACTAGCGGGAGCAGATACGCAGTATTTT.

This clone was seen a single time. The chain joins TRBV12-3 or TRBV12-4 to TRBJ2-7; 7 positions match TRBD2. V was clipped by 6 bases and J by 10 bases; unmatched bases: 6. The CDR3 has 11 amino acids. This chain's CDR3 is CASSRSGKQYF. DNA for the CDR3: TGTGCCAGCAGCCGGAGCGGGAAACAGTACTTC.

The chain links TRBV28 to TRBJ1-2, with D unclear. V lost 6 bases, J lost 1 base, and 12 bases lay in between. Per the germline V gene, CDR1 is MDHEN and CDR2 is SYDVKM. The CDR3 length is 14 residues. The CDR3 region is CASSPRGDNYGYTF. The DNA for the CDR3 is TGTGCCAGCAGCCCCCGGGGAGATAACTATGGCTACACCTTC.

The chain uses TRBV7-2 and TRBJ1-5, with D unclear. Per the germline V gene, CDR1 is SGHTA and CDR2 is FQGNSA. This CDR3 is 16 amino acids long. Trimming removed 1 base from V and 0 bases from J, with 10 bases in between. The CDR3 DNA reads as TGTGCCAGCAGCTTAGGAAGAGTTAATAGCAATCAGCCCCAGCATTTT. Translating gives CASSLGRVNSNQPQHF.

The V call is TRBV5-1, the J call TRBJ1-3; D is unclear. CDR1 is SGHRS, CDR2 YFSETQ, per germline. V was cut by 0 bases and J by 0 bases, with 10 bases left in between. This CDR3 spans 16 amino acids. CDR3 nucleotides: TGCGCCAGCAGCTTGGGGACTGGGAGCTCTGGAAACACCATATATTTT. Translation gives CASSLGTGSSGNTIYF.

The chain recombines TRBV7-2 with TRBJ2-5, with 7 bases lining up with TRBD2. CDR1 SGHTA and CDR2 FQGNSA come from the germline V gene. After removal of 1 base from V and 9 bases from J, the junction contained 14 bases not matched to a gene. This CDR3 has 16 amino acids. CDR3 sequence reads: CASSLVGGGPPASQYF. Written as DNA, the CDR3 is TGTGCCAGCAGCTTAGTCGGGGGAGGGCCCCCCGCGTCCCAGTACTTC.

V and J are TRBV29-1 and TRBJ2-1; 9 nucleotides match TRBD2. The CDR3 has 13 residues. Trimming cost V 6 bases and J 5 bases; bases outside gene matches: 5. Germline V gene lookup returns CDR1 SQVTM and CDR2 ANQGSEA. CDR3 residues: CSVASGVHNEQFF. CDR3 coding DNA: TGCAGCGTAGCTAGCGGGGTACACAATGAGCAGTTCTTC.

This chain joins TRBV9 and TRBJ2-1; 13 positions match TRBD2. This CDR3 spans 18 amino acids. Germline V gene data show CDR1 as SGDLS and CDR2 as YYNGEE. V was clipped by 4 bases and J by 0 bases; unmatched bases: 7. The CDR3, as DNA: TGTGCCAGCAGCAAGGGACTAGCGGGGTTAAGCTCCTACAATGAGCAGTTCTTC. This gives the protein CASSKGLAGLSSYNEQFF.

V is TRBV3-1 (or the pseudogene TRBV3-2) and J is TRBJ1-4, with D possibly TRBD1 on 6 matching bases. The V gene's germline CDR1 is LGHDT and CDR2 YNNKEL (reference sequence). Trimming removed 5 bases at V and 0 bases at J, with 25 bases between. CDR3 length: 20 residues. The CDR3 spells CASSSNVPGQGIATNEKLFF. The CDR3 DNA is TGTGCCAGCAGCTCCAATGTCCCGGGCCAGGGGATCGCAACTAATGAAAAACTGTTTTTT.

The chain employs TRBV10-3 and TRBJ2-3; 11 positions agree with TRBD1. With V trimmed by 2 bases and J by 5 bases, 3 bases remained unmatched. Per the germline V gene, CDR1 is ENHRY and CDR2 is SYGVKD. CDR3 size: 15 residues. The CDR3 loop is CAISEGQGAGDTQYF. CDR3 DNA sequence: TGTGCCATCAGTGAGGGACAGGGGGCCGGAGATACGCAGTATTTT.

In regard to this clone: Different DNA sequences within this sample yield the same CDR3. The V call is TRBV30, the J call TRBJ1-4; the match to TRBD1 covers 9 bases. Germline V gene data show CDR1 as GTSNPN and CDR2 as SVGIG (reference sequence). This CDR3 has 17 amino acids. Trimming at V came to 2 bases and at J to 1 base, leaving 8 bases not matched to a gene. The CDR3 bases are TGTGCCTGGAGTCCTCGGGACAGGGCTATAACTAATGAAAAACTGTTTTTT. Translation: CAWSPRDRAITNEKLFF.

J is TRBJ1-1 and V is TRBV29-1, with D possibly being TRBD1 (5 bases). The V gene's germline CDR1 is SQVTM and CDR2 ANQGSEA. The CDR3 spans 13 residues. Trimming cost V 3 bases and J 1 base, with 9 bases left between them. CDR3 sequence (DNA): TGCAGCGTTGAGTCCAGGGCGAACACTGAAGCTTTCTTT. The encoded protein is CSVESRANTEAFF.